This TCR beta chain was recorded in a study of T cell repertoires in ileal Crohn's disease. Turning to the study itself: At surgery, more than 30% of patients smoked, with median disease duration about eight years. The MI sample came from the proximal margin of the surgical specimen.

Time point described: proximal margin of the surgical specimen (macroscopically non-inflamed). Adults with ileal or ileocolonic Crohn's disease and an indication for resection were eligible. V lost 6 bases and J lost 3; bases outside the gene matches: 7. Germline V lookup: CDR1 MNHNS, CDR2 SASEGT. The CDR3 totals 15 residues. TCRdb keeps only in-frame clones here, not all; method: immunoSEQ multiplex PCR. This table holds 4,300 or so clones, about two thirds found once. This chain joins TRBV6-1 and TRBJ2-7, with TRBD2 matching 11 bases. This clonotype was sampled from an adult with Crohn's disease. Sequenced material: ileal tissue. The CDR3 spells CASRPGTSGVYEQYF. CDR3 DNA sequence: TGTGCCAGCAGGCCCGGGACTAGCGGAGTCTACGAGCAGTACTTC.